This T cell receptor beta chain came from a study of cytotoxic CD8 clonotypes in ibrutinib-treated CLL. Across the study: Some 25 partial and 2 complete responses; at median 68 months, roughly 14 remitted, about 12 progressed. Response samples were taken after a median around 13 months of treatment, range 6 to 36.

The data were produced by immunoSEQ multiplex PCR, yet TCRdb's version contains in-frame clones alone and is incomplete. The sample carries fewer than 90,000 clones, about 86% recorded once. Trimming took off 4 bases at V and 7 bases at J, with 14 bases between the two ends. CDR1 is SGHDT and CDR2 is YYEEEE in the germline V gene. This CDR3 is 13 amino acids long. Points on this clone: Its antigen is not identified.

Overall study results and limits: At baseline, clonality was higher than in age-matched healthy donors and correlated with CD8+ counts. Treatment left the uncommon public clonotypes either contracted or stable in frequency.

The clonotype comes from a human donor with chronic lymphocytic leukemia. The specimen comprised PBMCs, sampled before ibrutinib treatment. The V call is TRBV5-6, the J call TRBJ2-5, with D possibly matching TRBD1 (6 bases). The DNA of the CDR3 is TGTGCCAGCAGCCCACAGGGTTGGGGGACCCAGTACTTC. This encodes CASSPQGWGTQYF.